This entry describes one T cell receptor (beta chain). What it binds is unknown. TCRdb processed the 5' RACE reads anew with MiXCR; each CDR3 protein has one entry. The sample yields under 850,000 distinct CDR3 sequences, around a fifth seen once. These data originate in a study of CD8 T cells in ankylosing spondylitis. CDR3 length: 13 residues. V dropped 5 bases and J dropped 2 bases, with 10 bases sitting between them. Per germline, CDR1 SGHVS and CDR2 FNYEAQ. Overall study results and limits: The study looked at matched synovial fluid samples from ankylosing spondylitis patients. Disease-linked clones were reported to be significantly enriched there. What appeared characteristic of ankylosing spondylitis blood was a TCR beta motif of eight highly homologous variants.

Source material: blood, either unsorted or a sorted T cell fraction (not recorded which). V and J are TRBV7-6 and TRBJ2-7, with D possibly being TRBD2 (6 bases). The receptor comes from a male donor with ankylosing spondylitis. The CDR3 nucleotides are TGTGCCAGCAGCGAACTAGCAACCTACGAGCAGTACTTC. Translating it yields CASSELATYEQYF.